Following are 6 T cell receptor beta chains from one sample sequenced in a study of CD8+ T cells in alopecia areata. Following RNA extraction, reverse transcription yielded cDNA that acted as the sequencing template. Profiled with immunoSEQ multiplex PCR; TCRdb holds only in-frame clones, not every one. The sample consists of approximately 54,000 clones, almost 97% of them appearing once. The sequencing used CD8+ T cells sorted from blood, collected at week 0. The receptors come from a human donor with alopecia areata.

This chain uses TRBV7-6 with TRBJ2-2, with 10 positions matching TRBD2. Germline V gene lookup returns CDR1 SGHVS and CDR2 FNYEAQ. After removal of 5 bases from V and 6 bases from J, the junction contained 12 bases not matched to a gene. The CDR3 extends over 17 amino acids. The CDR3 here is CASSPWRSGGASGELFF. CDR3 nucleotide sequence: TGTGCCAGCAGCCCTTGGCGGAGCGGGGGGGCGTCCGGGGAGCTGTTTTTT.

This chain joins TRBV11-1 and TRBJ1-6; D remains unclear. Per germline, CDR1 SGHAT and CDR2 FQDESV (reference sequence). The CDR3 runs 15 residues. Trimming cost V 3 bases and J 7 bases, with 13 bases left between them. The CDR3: CASSFGFSSNSPLHF. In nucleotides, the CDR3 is TGTGCCAGCAGCTTCGGGTTTTCCTCGAATTCACCCCTCCACTTT.

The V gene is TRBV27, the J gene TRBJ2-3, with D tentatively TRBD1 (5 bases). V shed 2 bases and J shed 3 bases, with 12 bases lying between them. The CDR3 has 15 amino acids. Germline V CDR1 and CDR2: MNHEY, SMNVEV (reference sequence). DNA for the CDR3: TGTGCCAGCAGTTTAGAAATTCAGGGAACAGATACGCAGTATTTT. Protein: CASSLEIQGTDTQYF.

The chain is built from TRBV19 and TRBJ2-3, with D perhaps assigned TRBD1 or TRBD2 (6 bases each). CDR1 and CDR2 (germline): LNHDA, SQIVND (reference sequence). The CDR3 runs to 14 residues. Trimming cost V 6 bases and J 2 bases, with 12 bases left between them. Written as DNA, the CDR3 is TGTGCCAGTAGCACATGGGGGGCCACAGATACGCAGTATTTT. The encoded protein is CASSTWGATDTQYF.

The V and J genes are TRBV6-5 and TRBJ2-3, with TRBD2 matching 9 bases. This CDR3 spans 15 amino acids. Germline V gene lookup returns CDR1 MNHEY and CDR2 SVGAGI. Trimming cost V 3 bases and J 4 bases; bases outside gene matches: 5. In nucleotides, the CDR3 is TGTGCCAGCAGTTATCTAGCGGGGACGGCAGATACGCAGTATTTT. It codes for CASSYLAGTADTQYF.

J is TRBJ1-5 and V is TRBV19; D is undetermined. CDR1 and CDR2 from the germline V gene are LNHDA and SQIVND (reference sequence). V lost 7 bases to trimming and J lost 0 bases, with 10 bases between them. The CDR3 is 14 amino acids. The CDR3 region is CASTGLYSNQPQHF. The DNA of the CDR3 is TGTGCCAGTACCGGACTCTATAGCAATCAGCCCCAGCATTTT.